What follows are 25 T cell receptor beta chains derived from one specimen sequenced in a study of cytotoxic CD8 clonotypes in ibrutinib-treated CLL. The table came from immunoSEQ multiplex PCR; TCRdb's copy has only in-frame clones and leaves some out. This table has around 20,000 clones, around 79% appearing once. Material: PBMCs, obtained before ibrutinib treatment. The receptor set was obtained from a human donor with chronic lymphocytic leukemia.

J is TRBJ1-1 and V is TRBV27; D gene ambiguous. The CDR3 runs to 15 residues. V was shortened by 4 bases and J by 6 bases, with 18 bases between the two germline ends. CDR1 and CDR2 from the germline V gene are MNHEY and SMNVEV (reference sequence). CDR3 sequence (DNA): TGTGCCAGCAGTTCGTCCCCGGTCACTAGCTCTGAAGCTTTCTTT. Its protein product is CASSSSPVTSSEAFF.

The chain recombines TRBV2 with TRBJ2-1; 10 nucleotides line up with TRBD2. This CDR3 contains 15 residues. Trimming removed 2 bases from V and 9 bases from J; junction bases left unmatched: 7. From germline, CDR1 is SNHLY and CDR2 FYNNEI. CDR3 in amino acids: CASSEKLAGVFEQFF. CDR3 bases: TGTGCCAGCAGTGAAAAGCTAGCGGGGGTCTTTGAGCAGTTCTTC.

This clone was observed a handful of times. The chain joins TRBV5-1 to TRBJ2-1; D ambiguous. Germline CDR1 and CDR2: SGHRS and YFSETQ. V was cut by 0 bases and J by 5 bases, with 9 bases left in between. The CDR3 extends over 14 amino acids. The CDR3 DNA sequence: TGCGCCAGCAGCTTGGGGCAGGAACACAATGAGCAGTTCTTC. As protein: CASSLGQEHNEQFF.

The chain recombines TRBV9 with TRBJ1-2, with TRBD1 matching 7 bases. CDR3 length equals 14 residues. The V segment lost 7 bases and the J segment 8 bases; nucleotides outside the gene matches: 14. Per germline, CDR1 SGDLS and CDR2 YYNGEE. CDR3 DNA sequence: TGTGCCAGCGTCAGGACAGGAACGTCAAACGGCTACACCTTC. Its translation: CASVRTGTSNGYTF.

Here the CDR3 reads CASSLTENTEAFF. In DNA, the CDR3 is TGTGCCAGCAGCTTAACCGAGAACACTGAAGCTTTCTTT. The V and J genes are TRBV7-2 and TRBJ1-1; D is unresolved. The CDR3 spans 13 residues. V was cut by 2 bases and J by 1 base, with 5 bases left in between. The V gene's germline CDR1 is SGHTA and CDR2 FQGNSA. Based on the CDR3 plus reference TRBV7-2 and TRBJ1-1, the full variable domain is GAGVSQSPSNKVTEKGKDVELRCDPISGHTALYWYRQSLGQGLEFLIYFQGNSAPDKSGLPSDRFSAERTGGSVSTLTIQRTQQEDSAVYLCASSLTENTEAFFGQGTRLTVV.

This clone was recorded once. This chain links TRBV30 with TRBJ1-2, with D perhaps TRBD1 (5 bases). The length of the CDR3 is 15 residues. V lost 0 bases and J 4 bases, leaving 15 bases between the germline ends. The germline V gene encodes CDR1 GTSNPN and CDR2 SVGIG (reference sequence). CDR3 nucleotides: TGTGCCTGGAGTGTGTTGAGGGGCTGGGGCTATGGCTACACCTTC. Translating gives CAWSVLRGWGYGYTF. Using reference TRBV30 and TRBJ1-2 for the parts outside the CDR3, the full variable domain is SQTIHQWPATLVQPVGSPLSLECTVEGTSNPNLYWYRQAAGRGLQLLFYSVGIGQISSEVPQNLSASRPQDRQFILSSKKLLLSDSGFYLCAWSVLRGWGYGYTFGSGTRLTVV.

The chain links TRBV19 to TRBJ2-1, with 12 bases matching TRBD2. The length of the CDR3 is 15 residues. Germline V gene lookup returns CDR1 LNHDA and CDR2 SQIVND (reference sequence). The trim removed 3 bases at V and 6 bases at J, leaving 3 bases unmatched. CDR3 sequence (DNA): TGTGCCAGTAGTATGGTGACTAGCGGGAGCAATGAGCAGTTCTTC. This gives the protein CASSMVTSGSNEQFF.

The chain recombines TRBV29-1 with TRBJ2-1; 9 bases align to TRBD2. The CDR3 is made up of 17 amino acids. The junction had 10 bases not matched to a gene; V was cut back by 4 bases and J by 0 bases. CDR1 SQVTM and CDR2 ANQGSEA come from the germline V gene. CDR3 in amino acids: CSVGGASGVSSYNEQFF. CDR3 nucleotide sequence: TGCAGCGTTGGAGGGGCTAGCGGGGTTAGCTCCTACAATGAGCAGTTCTTC.

The chain has TRBV2 and TRBJ1-1, with TRBD1 identical over 12 bases. CDR1 is SNHLY and CDR2 is FYNNEI in the germline V gene. The V segment lost 7 bases and the J segment 1 base; nucleotides outside the gene matches: 7. This CDR3 is 16 amino acids long. CDR3 nucleotide sequence: TGTGCCAGCACCCAGGGGACAGGGGGCTGGAACACTGAAGCTTTCTTT. Translation gives CASTQGTGGWNTEAFF.

The table lists this clone with a count of one. The V call is TRBV6-5, the J call TRBJ1-2, with 7 bases identical to TRBD1. The CDR3 contains 15 residues. V lost 2 bases, J lost 5 bases, and 8 bases stayed unmatched. Germline V lookup: CDR1 MNHEY, CDR2 SVGAGI. CDR3 nucleotide sequence: TGTGCCAGCAGTTACGGAGCAGGGGGGACATATGGCTACACCTTC. It translates to CASSYGAGGTYGYTF.

This chain links TRBV2 with TRBJ2-7; 14 bases fit TRBD2. The CDR3 is 16 amino acids. Germline-derived CDR1 and CDR2 are SNHLY and FYNNEI. V was clipped by 4 bases and J by 6 bases; unmatched bases: 8. DNA for the CDR3: TGTGCCAGCAGTGGAGGGGGACTAGCGGGAGAGGTCGAGCAGTACTTC. This sequence encodes CASSGGGLAGEVEQYF.

The CDR3, as DNA: TGCGCCAGCAGACCTGACAGGGGAAGAGGCACAGATACGCAGTATTTT. It yields the protein CASRPDRGRGTDTQYF. The chain employs TRBV5-1 and TRBJ2-3; 8 nucleotides match TRBD1. Germline V CDR1 and CDR2: SGHRS, YFSETQ. V lost 5 bases to trimming and J lost 1 base; unmatched junction nucleotides: 9. This CDR3 has 16 residues.

The chain couples TRBV15 to TRBJ1-1; D gene ambiguous. V was pared by 4 bases and J by 0 bases, with 6 bases between. Germline CDR1 reads LNHNV; CDR2 reads YYDKDF (reference sequence). The CDR3 covers 13 residues. The CDR3 region is CATSNGLNTEAFF. The CDR3 DNA follows: TGTGCCACCAGCAACGGGCTGAACACTGAAGCTTTCTTT. Together with reference TRBV15 and TRBJ1-1, the CDR3 gives the full variable domain: DAMVIQNPRYQVTQFGKPVTLSCSQTLNHNVMYWYQQKSSQAPKLLFHYYDKDFNNEADTPDNFQSRRPNTSFCFLDIRSPGLGDTAMYLCATSNGLNTEAFFGQGTRLTVV.

This chain links TRBV4-3 with TRBJ2-5; 7 nucleotides match TRBD1. The CDR3 covers 17 residues. Germline CDR1 and CDR2: LGHNA and YSLEER. J lost 4 bases, V lost 0 bases, and 11 bases had no gene match. CDR3 in DNA: TGCGCCAGCAGCCAAGAACTTTACCGACAGGGCGGAGAGACCCAGTACTTC. It codes for CASSQELYRQGGETQYF.

The genes are TRBV5-1 and TRBJ2-7; D is possibly TRBD1 (6 bases). This CDR3 contains 14 residues. With 3 bases removed from V and 3 bases from J, the gap between germline ends came to 13 bases. Germline CDR1 SGHRS, CDR2 YFSETQ. CDR3 coding DNA: TGCGCCAGCAGCTGGGACAAAAGCCTCTACGAGCAGTACTTC. Translating it yields CASSWDKSLYEQYF.

The V call is TRBV6-5, the J call TRBJ1-4; 7 bases align to TRBD1. This CDR3 is built from 14 residues. Germline V CDR1 and CDR2: MNHEY, SVGAGI. The J segment lost 3 bases and the V segment lost 6 bases, leaving 4 bases of the junction unmatched. The CDR3 coding sequence is TGTGCCAGCAGAAGACAGGGAGCTAATGAAAAACTGTTTTTT. This encodes CASRRQGANEKLFF.

The V call is TRBV6-1, the J call TRBJ2-7, with TRBD1 matching over 7 bases. With V trimmed by 8 bases and J by 3 bases, 13 bases remained unmatched. The CDR3 spans 15 residues. Germline CDR1 MNHNS, CDR2 SASEGT. The CDR3 is CASRTLGPGGYEQYF. DNA of the CDR3: TGTGCCAGCCGCACCTTGGGGCCAGGGGGCTACGAGCAGTACTTC.

The chain employs TRBV7-3 and TRBJ2-3, with D perhaps TRBD1 or TRBD2 (5 bases each). In germline, CDR1 is SGHTA, CDR2 FQGTGA. The V end lost 5 bases, the J end lost 1 base, and 13 bases lay between the germline ends. The CDR3 consists of 15 residues. CDR3 nucleotides: TGTGCCAGCAGCCCCTGGGGGTCTGGCACAGATACGCAGTATTTT. Translated: CASSPWGSGTDTQYF.

This chain joins TRBV12-5 and TRBJ2-1; 13 positions match TRBD2. V trimming: 5 bases; J trimming: 7 bases; junction bases outside the gene matches: 8. Germline CDR1 is LGHNT and CDR2 is FRNRAP. CDR3 length equals 16 residues. The CDR3 nucleotides read TGTGCTAGTGGTCCCGGACTAGCGGGGGAGGTAAATGAGCAGTTCTTC. This codes for CASGPGLAGEVNEQFF.

This sequence joins TRBV7-9 and TRBJ1-2; possibly TRBD1 for D (5 bases). Looked up from germline, CDR1 is SEHNR and CDR2 is FQNEAQ (reference sequence). CDR3 length: 15 amino acids. V gave up 5 bases and J gave up 4 bases, with 17 bases separating them. CDR3 sequence reads: CASSRRAGRGYGYTF. CDR3 nucleotides: TGTGCCAGCAGCAGAAGGGCTGGAAGGGGCTATGGCTACACCTTC.

This chain uses TRBV5-3 with TRBJ2-3, with TRBD1 as a possible D gene (8 bases). TRBV5-3 belongs to the ORF category, with a function that is uncertain. The CDR3 length is 15 residues. Trimming took off 2 bases at V and 6 bases at J, with 16 bases between the two ends. CDR3 DNA sequence: TGTGCCAGAAGCTTTCCGGACAGGGAGGGCGATACGCAGTATTTT. Its translation: CARSFPDREGDTQYF.

The table lists this clone with a few counts. This chain uses TRBV27 with TRBJ1-2; 8 bases agree with TRBD1. The germline V gene encodes CDR1 MNHEY and CDR2 SMNVEV (reference sequence). The CDR3 contains 12 residues. The J segment lost 5 bases and the V segment lost 5 bases, leaving 1 base of the junction unmatched. CDR3 protein: CASSDRGYGYTF. CDR3 bases: TGTGCCAGCAGTGACAGGGGTTATGGCTACACCTTC.

This rearrangement joins TRBV4-3 to TRBJ2-6; the D gene is possibly TRBD2 (5 bases). Germline lookup yields CDR1 LGHNA and CDR2 YSLEER. Trimming took 4 bases from V and 1 from J, leaving 17 bases between them. The CDR3 covers 18 residues. The chain's CDR3 is CASSPRGGTSSGANVLTF. The CDR3, as DNA: TGCGCCAGCAGCCCCCGGGGTGGCACCTCATCTGGGGCCAACGTCCTGACTTTC.

The table lists this clone with a count of one. The rearrangement joins TRBV6-5 to TRBJ2-2; D is ambiguous. CDR3 length: 15 amino acids. V was shortened by 2 bases and J by 0 bases, with 7 bases between the two germline ends. Germline loops: CDR1 MNHEY, CDR2 SVGAGI. As DNA, the CDR3 is TGTGCCAGCAGTTACAGCTATTCGAACACCGGGGAGCTGTTTTTT. This translates into CASSYSYSNTGELFF.

This chain uses TRBV5-1 with TRBJ2-5, with D tentatively TRBD1 (5 bases). Between the trimmed V and J ends, which lost 4 bases and 2 bases, there was a span of 12 bases. Germline CDR1 reads SGHRS; CDR2 reads YFSETQ. The CDR3 runs 14 residues. CDR3 region: CASSLETEQETQYF. The DNA of the CDR3 is TGCGCCAGCAGCCTGGAGACAGAGCAAGAGACCCAGTACTTC.